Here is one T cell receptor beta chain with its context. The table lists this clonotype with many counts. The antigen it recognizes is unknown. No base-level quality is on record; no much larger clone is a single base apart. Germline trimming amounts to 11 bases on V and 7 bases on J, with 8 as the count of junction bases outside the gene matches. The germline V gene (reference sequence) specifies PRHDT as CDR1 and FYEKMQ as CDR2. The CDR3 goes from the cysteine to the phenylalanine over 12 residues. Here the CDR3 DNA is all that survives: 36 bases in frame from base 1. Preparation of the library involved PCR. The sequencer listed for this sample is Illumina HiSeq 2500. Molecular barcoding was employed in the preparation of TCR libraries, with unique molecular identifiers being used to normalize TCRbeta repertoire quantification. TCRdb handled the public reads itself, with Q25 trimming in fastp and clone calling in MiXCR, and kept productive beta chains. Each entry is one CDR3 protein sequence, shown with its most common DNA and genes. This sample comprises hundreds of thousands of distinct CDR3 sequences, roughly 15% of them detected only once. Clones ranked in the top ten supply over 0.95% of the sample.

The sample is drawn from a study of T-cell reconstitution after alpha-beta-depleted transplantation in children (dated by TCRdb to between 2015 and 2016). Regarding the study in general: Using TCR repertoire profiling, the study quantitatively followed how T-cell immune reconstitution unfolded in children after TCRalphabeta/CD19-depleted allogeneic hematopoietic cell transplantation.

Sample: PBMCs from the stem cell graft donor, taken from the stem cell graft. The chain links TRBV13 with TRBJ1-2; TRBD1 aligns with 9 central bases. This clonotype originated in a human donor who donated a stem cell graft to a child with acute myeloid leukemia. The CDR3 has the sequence CAFQGQGTGYTF. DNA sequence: TGTGCCTTTCAAGGACAGGGGACTGGCTACACCTTC.